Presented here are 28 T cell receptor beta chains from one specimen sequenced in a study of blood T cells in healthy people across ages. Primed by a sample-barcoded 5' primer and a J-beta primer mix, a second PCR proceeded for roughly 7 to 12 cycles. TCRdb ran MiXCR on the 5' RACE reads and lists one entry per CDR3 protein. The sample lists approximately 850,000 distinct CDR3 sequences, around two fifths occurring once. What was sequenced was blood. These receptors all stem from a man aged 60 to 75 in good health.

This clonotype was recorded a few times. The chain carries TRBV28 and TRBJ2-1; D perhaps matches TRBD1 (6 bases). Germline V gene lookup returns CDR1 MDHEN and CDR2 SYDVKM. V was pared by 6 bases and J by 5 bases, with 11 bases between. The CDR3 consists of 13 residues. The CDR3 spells CASRTGTNNEQFF. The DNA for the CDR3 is TGTGCCAGCAGGACCGGGACAAACAATGAGCAGTTCTTC. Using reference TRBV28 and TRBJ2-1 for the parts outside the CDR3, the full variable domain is DVKVTQSSRYLVKRTGEKVFLECVQDMDHENMFWYRQDPGLGLRLIYFSYDVKMKEKGDIPEGYSVSREKKERFSLILESASTNQTSMYLCASRTGTNNEQFFGPGTRLTVL.

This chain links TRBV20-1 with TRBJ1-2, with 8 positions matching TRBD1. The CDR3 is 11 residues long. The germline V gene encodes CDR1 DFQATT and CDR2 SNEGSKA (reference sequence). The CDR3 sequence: CRADRGNGYTF. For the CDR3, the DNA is TGCAGAGCTGACAGGGGCAATGGCTACACCTTC.

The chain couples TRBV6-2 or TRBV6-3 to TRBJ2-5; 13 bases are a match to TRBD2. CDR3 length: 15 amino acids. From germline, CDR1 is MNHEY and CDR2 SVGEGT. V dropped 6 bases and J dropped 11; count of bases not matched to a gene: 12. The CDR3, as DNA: TGTGCCAGCAGAGACACTAGCGGGGGGGACAATGAGCAGTACTTC. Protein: CASRDTSGGDNEQYF.

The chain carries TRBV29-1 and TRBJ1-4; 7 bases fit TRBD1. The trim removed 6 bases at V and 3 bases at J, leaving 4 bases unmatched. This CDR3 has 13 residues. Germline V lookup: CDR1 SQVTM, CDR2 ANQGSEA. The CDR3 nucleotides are TGCAGCGTCCGGGACAGCCCTAATGAAAAACTGTTTTTT. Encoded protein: CSVRDSPNEKLFF.

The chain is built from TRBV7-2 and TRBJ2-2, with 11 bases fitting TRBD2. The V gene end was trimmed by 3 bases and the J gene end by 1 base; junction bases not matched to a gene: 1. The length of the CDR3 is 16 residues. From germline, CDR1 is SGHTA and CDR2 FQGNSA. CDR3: CASSFLAGGNTGELFF. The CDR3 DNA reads TGTGCCAGCAGCTTCCTAGCGGGGGGGAACACCGGGGAGCTGTTTTTT.

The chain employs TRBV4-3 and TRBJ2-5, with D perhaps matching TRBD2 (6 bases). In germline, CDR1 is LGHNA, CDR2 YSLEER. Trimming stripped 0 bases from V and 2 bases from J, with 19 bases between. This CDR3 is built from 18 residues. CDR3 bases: TGCGCCAGCAGCCAAGATCTGCCGGGGGAGGAAGGGCAAGAGACCCAGTACTTC. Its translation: CASSQDLPGEEGQETQYF.

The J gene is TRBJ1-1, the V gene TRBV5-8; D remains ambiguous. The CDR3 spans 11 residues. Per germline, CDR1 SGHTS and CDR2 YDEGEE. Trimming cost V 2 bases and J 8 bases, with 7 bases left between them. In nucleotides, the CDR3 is TGTGCCAGCAGCTTAATTGCCGAAGCTTTCTTT. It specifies CASSLIAEAFF.

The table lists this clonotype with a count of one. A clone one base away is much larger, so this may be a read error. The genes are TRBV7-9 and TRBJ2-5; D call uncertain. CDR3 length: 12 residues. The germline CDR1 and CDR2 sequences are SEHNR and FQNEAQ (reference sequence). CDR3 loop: CSSSLDQETQYF. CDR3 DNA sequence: TGTTCCAGCAGCTTAGACCAAGAGACCCAGTACTTC.

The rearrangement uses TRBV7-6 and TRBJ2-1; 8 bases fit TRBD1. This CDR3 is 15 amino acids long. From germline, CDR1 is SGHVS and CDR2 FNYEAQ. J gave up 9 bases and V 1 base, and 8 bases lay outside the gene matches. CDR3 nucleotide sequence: TGTGCCAGCAGCTTAGGAGGACAGGGTTCGAGTGAGCAGTTCTTC. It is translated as CASSLGGQGSSEQFF.

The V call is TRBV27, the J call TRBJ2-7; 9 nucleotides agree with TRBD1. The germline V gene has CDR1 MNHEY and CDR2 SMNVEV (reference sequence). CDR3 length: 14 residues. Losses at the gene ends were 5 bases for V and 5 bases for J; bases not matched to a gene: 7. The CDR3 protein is CASSAGTGPNEQYF. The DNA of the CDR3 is TGTGCCAGCAGTGCCGGGACAGGGCCGAACGAGCAGTACTTC.

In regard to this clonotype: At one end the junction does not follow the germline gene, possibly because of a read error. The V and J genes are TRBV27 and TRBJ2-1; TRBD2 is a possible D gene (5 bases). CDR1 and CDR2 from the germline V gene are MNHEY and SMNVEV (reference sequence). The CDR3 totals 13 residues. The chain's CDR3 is CTSSYTRSNEQFF. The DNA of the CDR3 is TGTACCAGCAGTTACACTAGATCTAATGAGCAGTTCTTC.

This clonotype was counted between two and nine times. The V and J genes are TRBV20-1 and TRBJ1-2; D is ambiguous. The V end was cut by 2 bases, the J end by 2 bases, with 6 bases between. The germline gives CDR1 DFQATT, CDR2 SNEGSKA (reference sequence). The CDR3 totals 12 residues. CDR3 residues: CSARIGNYGYTF. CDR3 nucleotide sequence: TGCAGTGCTAGAATTGGGAACTATGGCTACACCTTC.

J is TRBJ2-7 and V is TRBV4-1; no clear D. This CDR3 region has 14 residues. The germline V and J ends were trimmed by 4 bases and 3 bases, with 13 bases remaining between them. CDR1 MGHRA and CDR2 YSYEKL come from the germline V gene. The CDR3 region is CASSPLEAGYEQYF. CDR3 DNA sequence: TGCGCCAGCAGCCCACTCGAGGCAGGCTACGAGCAGTACTTC.

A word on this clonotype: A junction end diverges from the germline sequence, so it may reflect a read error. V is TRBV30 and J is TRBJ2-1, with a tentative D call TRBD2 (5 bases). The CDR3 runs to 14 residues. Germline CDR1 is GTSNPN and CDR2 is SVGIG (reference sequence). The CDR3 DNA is TGTGCCTGGAGTGCAAGGCGGGTTTACAATGTGCAGTTCTTC. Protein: CAWSARRVYNVQFF.

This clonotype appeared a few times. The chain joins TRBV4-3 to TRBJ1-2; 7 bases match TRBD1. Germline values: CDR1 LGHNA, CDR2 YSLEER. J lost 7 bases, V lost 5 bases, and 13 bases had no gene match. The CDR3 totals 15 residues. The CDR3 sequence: CASSGHRGGSIGYTF. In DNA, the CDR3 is TGCGCCAGCAGCGGACACAGGGGTGGCTCTATTGGCTACACCTTC.

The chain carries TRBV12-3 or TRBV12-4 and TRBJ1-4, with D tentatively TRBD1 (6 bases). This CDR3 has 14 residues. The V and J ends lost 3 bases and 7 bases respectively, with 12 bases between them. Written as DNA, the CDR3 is TGTGCCAGCAGTTTGACAGGTGTGCCTGAAAAACTGTTTTTT. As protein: CASSLTGVPEKLFF.

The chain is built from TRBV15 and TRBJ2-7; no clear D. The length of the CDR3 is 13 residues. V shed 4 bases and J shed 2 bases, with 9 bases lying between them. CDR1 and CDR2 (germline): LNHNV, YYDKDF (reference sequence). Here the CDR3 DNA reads TGTGCCACCAGCACTAGACATCCCTACGAGCAGTACTTC. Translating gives CATSTRHPYEQYF.

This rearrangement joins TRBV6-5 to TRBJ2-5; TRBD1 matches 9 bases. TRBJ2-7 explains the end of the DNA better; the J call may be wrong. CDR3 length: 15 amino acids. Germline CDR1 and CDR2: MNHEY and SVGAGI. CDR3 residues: CASSRQGVSLYEQYF. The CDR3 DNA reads TGTGCCAGCAGCCGACAGGGGGTCTCACTCTACGAGCAGTACTTC.

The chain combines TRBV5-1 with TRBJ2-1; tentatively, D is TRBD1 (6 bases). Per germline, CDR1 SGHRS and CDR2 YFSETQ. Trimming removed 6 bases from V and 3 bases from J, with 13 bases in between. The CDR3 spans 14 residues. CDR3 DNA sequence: TGCGCCAGCAAATACGGACAGAACTACAATGAGCAGTTCTTC. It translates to CASKYGQNYNEQFF. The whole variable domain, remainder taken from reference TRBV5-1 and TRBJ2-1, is KAGVTQTPRYLIKTRGQQVTLSCSPISGHRSVSWYQQTPGQGLQFLFEYFSETQRNKGNFPGRFSGRQFSNSRSEMNVSTLELGDSALYLCASKYGQNYNEQFFGPGTRLTVL.

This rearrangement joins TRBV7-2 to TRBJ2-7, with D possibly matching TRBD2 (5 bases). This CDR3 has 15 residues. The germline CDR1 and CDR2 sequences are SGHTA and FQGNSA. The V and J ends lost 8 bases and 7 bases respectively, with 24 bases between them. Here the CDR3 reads CASQVSITRKFEQYF. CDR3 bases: TGTGCCAGCCAAGTATCAATCACTAGAAAATTTGAGCAGTACTTC.

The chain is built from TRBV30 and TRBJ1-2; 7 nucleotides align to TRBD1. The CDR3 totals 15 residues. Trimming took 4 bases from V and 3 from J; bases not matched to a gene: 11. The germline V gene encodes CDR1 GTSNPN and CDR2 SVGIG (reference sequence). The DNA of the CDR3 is TGTGCCTGGACCCAAATCCGAGGGGGCGACTATGGCTACACCTTC. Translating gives CAWTQIRGGDYGYTF.

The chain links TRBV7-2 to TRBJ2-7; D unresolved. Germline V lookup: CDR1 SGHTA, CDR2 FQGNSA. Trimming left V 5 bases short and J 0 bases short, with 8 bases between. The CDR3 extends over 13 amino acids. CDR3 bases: TGTGCCAGCAGCCCCTACAGCTCCTACGAGCAGTACTTC. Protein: CASSPYSSYEQYF. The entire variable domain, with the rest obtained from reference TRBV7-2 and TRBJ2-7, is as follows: GAGVSQSPSNKVTEKGKDVELRCDPISGHTALYWYRQSLGQGLEFLIYFQGNSAPDKSGLPSDRFSAERTGGSVSTLTIQRTQQEDSAVYLCASSPYSSYEQYFGPGTRLTVT.

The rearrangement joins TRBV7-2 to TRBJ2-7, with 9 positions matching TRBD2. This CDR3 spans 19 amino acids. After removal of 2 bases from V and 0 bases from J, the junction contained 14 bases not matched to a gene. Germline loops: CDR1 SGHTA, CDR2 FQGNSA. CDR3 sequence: CASSLKASSGEGSSYEQYF. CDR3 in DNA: TGTGCCAGCAGCTTAAAGGCCTCTAGCGGGGAGGGAAGCTCCTACGAGCAGTACTTC.

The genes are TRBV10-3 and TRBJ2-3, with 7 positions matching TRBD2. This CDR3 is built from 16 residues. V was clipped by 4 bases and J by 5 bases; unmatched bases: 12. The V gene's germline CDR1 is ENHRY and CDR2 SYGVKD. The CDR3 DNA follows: TGTGCCATCAGTGGTCGTAGCGGGTGGGCCGGAGATACGCAGTATTTT. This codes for CAISGRSGWAGDTQYF.

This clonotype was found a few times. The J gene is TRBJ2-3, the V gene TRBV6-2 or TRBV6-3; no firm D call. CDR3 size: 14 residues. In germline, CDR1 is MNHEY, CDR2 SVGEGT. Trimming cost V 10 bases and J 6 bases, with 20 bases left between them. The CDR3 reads CATGQILKTDTQYF. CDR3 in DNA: TGTGCCACCGGCCAAATCCTTAAGACGGATACGCAGTATTTT.

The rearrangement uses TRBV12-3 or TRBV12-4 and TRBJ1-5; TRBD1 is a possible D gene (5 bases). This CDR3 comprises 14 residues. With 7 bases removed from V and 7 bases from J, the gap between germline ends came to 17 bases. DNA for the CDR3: TGTGCCAGCACCATCGGGGGTCTTGAACAGCCCCAGCATTTT. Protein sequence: CASTIGGLEQPQHF.

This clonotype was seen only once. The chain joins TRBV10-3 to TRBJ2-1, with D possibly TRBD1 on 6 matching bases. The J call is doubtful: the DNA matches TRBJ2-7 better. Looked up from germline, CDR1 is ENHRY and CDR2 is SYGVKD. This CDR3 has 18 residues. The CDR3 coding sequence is TGTGCCATCAGCGTCAGGGGATCGGGCGAAAACTCCTACAATGAGCAGTACTTC. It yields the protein CAISVRGSGENSYNEQYF.

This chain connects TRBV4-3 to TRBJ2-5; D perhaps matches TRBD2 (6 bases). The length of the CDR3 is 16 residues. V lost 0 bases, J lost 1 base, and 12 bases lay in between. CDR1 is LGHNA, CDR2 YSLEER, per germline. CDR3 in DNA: TGCGCCAGCAGCCAAGATCGCGCTAGCGCCCAAGAGACCCAGTACTTC. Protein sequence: CASSQDRASAQETQYF.